This T cell receptor (beta chain) is from a study of neurological immune-mediated disorders. Across the whole study: Secondary progressive cases numbered 3 among the 35 or so multiple sclerosis patients, while the other 31 were relapsing-remitting.

The CDR3 spans 17 residues. The germline V and J ends were trimmed by 0 bases and 1 base, with 17 bases remaining between them. Germline CDR1 DFQATT, CDR2 SNEGSKA (reference sequence). This clonotype was detected many times. TCRdb independently ran MiXCR on the 5' RACE reads; one entry per CDR3 protein. Among 50,000 to 65,000 distinct CDR3 sequences listed, 3.6% were seen once. V gene TRBV20-1 combines with J gene TRBJ2-3, with D possibly TRBD2 on 6 matching bases. The specimen sequenced was PBMCs. This receptor was identified in a young man with multiple sclerosis. CDR3 nucleotide sequence: TGCAGTGCTAGAGATGCCGGAGGGCTTCAAGGCACAGATACGCAGTATTTT. It translates to CSARDAGGLQGTDTQYF.